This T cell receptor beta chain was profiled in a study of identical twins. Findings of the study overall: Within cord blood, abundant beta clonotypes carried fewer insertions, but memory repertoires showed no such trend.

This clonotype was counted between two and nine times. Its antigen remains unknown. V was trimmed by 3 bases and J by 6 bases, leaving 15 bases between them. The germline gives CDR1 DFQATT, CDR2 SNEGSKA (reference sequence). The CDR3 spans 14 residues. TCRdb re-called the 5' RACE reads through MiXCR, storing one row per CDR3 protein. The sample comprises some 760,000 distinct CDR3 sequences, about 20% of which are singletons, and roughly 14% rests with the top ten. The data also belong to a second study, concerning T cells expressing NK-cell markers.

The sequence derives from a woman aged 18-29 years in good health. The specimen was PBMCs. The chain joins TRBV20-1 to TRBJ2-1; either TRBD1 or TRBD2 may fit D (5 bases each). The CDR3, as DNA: TGCAGTGCTAGTACCTCCCGAGGGGTCAATGAGCAGTTCTTC. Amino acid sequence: CSASTSRGVNEQFF.